This T cell receptor beta chain was found in a study of blood T cell repertoires in COVID-19. Sequencing was performed with immunoSEQ multiplex PCR; in TCRdb, only in-frame clones are kept and a portion is missing. The data hold 300,000 to 350,000 clones, with approximately 83% observed a single time. V shed 5 bases, J shed 6 bases, and the junction held 17 bases outside the gene matches. CDR1 and CDR2 from the germline V gene are MNHEY and SMNVEV (reference sequence). The CDR3 sequence is 17 residues long. Sequenced: PBMCs or T cells enriched from blood (not recorded which). V gene TRBV27 combines with J gene TRBJ1-2; 8 bases agree with TRBD1. This receptor was identified in a man aged 30 to 39 who had recovered from COVID-19. As DNA, the CDR3 is TGTGCCAGCAGTCCCCGGACAGGGAATAGGTTTACTCATGGCTACACCTTC. Translation gives CASSPRTGNRFTHGYTF.